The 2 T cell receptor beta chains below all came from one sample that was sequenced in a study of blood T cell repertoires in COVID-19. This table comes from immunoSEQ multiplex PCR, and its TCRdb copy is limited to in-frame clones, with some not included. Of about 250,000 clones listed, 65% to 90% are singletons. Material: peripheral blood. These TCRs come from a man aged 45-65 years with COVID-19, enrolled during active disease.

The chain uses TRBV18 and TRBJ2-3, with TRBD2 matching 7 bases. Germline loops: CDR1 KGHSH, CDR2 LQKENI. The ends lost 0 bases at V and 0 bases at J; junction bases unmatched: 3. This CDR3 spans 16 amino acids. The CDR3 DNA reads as TGTGCCAGCTCACCACCGGGACTACATAGCACAGATACGCAGTATTTT. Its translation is CASSPPGLHSTDTQYF. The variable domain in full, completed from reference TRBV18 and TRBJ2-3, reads NAGVMQNPRHLVRRRGQEARLRCSPMKGHSHVYWYRQLPEEGLKFMVYLQKENIIDESGMPKERFSAEFPKEGPSILRIQQVVRGDSAAYFCASSPPGLHSTDTQYFGPGTRLTVL.

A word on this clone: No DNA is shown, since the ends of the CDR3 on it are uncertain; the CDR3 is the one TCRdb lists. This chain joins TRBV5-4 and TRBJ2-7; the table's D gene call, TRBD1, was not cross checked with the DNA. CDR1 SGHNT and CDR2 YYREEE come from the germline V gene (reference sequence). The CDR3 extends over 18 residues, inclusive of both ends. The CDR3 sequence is CASSPDRGRAVLRGEQYF.